One and the same sample provided the 5 T cell receptor beta chains below, sequenced in a study of identical twins. Using its own MiXCR run on the 5' RACE reads, TCRdb lists one record per CDR3 protein. Of under 250,000 distinct CDR3 sequences in the sample, approximately 7.3% were seen once. This same sample was also taken into another study, of yellow fever vaccine responses in identical twins.

Input material: CD8+ T cells sorted from blood. Every receptor here comes from a woman aged 18-29 years in good health.

This clonotype occurred a few times. This rearrangement joins TRBV5-6 to TRBJ1-1; TRBD1 is a possible D gene (6 bases). V was clipped by 2 bases and J by 13 bases, with 12 bases between them. In germline, CDR1 is SGHDT, CDR2 YYEEEE. This CDR3 region has 11 residues. The CDR3 DNA sequence: TGTGCCAGCAGCTTTTCTGACAGGTTTTTCTTT. It specifies CASSFSDRFFF. The variable domain in full, completed from reference TRBV5-6 and TRBJ1-1, reads DAGVTQSPTHLIKTRGQQVTLRCSPKSGHDTVSWYQQALGQGPQFIFQYYEEEERQRGNFPDRFSGHQFPNYSSELNVNALLLGDSALYLCASSFSDRFFFGQGTRLTVV.

This clonotype was observed many times. The CDR3 DNA reads as TGCGCCAGCAGCGACACCACAGGGTTAAACATTCAGTACTTC. It is translated as CASSDTTGLNIQYF. The chain has TRBV5-1 and TRBJ2-4, with D maybe TRBD1 (6 bases). Per germline, CDR1 SGHRS and CDR2 YFSETQ. Trimming stripped 4 bases from V and 6 bases from J, with 14 bases between. This CDR3 is 14 amino acids long.

The J gene is TRBJ1-3, the V gene TRBV29-1; TRBD1 might be the D (6 bases). The CDR3 has 13 residues. From germline, CDR1 is SQVTM and CDR2 ANQGSEA. V lost 4 bases and J lost 2, with 9 bases in between. CDR3 amino acids: CSVGTATGNTIYF. For the CDR3, the DNA is TGCAGCGTTGGGACAGCGACTGGAAACACCATATATTTT.

This clonotype was seen a few times. The chain couples TRBV6-4 to TRBJ1-1; D unresolved. The CDR3 extends over 13 amino acids. Deletions cut 2 bases from V and 5 bases from J, with 9 bases between. The germline CDR1 and CDR2 sequences are MRHNA and SNTAGT. The CDR3 loop is CASSDSRLTEAFF. The CDR3 bases are TGTGCCAGCAGTGACAGTAGGCTTACTGAAGCTTTCTTT.

This clonotype was seen only a few times. The chain recombines TRBV7-6 with TRBJ2-7; 8 nucleotides agree with TRBD2. This CDR3 is built from 17 residues. The V gene end was trimmed by 5 bases and the J gene end by 4 bases; junction bases not matched to a gene: 16. Germline CDR1 reads SGHVS; CDR2 reads FNYEAQ. For the CDR3, the DNA is TGTGCCAGCAGCCCCTTAGGACTAGCTGGTGGTTCGTACGAGCAGTACGTC. Translation gives CASSPLGLAGGSYEQYV.